This T cell receptor beta chain originates from a study of blood T cell repertoires in COVID-19 (dated by TCRdb to 2019 to 2021). With regard to the full study: Samples covering the acute and convalescent phases of COVID-19 were provided by collaborators in the United States, Italy and Spain. The material from the prospective study consisted of cDNA or gDNA derived from T cells, B-cell-depleted T cells, or PBMCs. Subjects who had been exposed to COVID-19, were actively infected with it, or had recovered from it provided the deeply sampled blood TCRbeta repertoires that made up the dataset. The repertoires were released in a freely available public database intended as a resource for research on the immune response to SARS-CoV-2. Samples were obtained from the ongoing ImmuneRACE study (first 160 participants) and from over 1,000 subjects provided by 6 global collaborators. The sample metadata nearly always contained a de-identified subject ID, COVID-19 status, age in years and sex. Where available, HLA class I and class II types were taken from metadata supplied by the sample provider and were not determined by assay-based typing.

Overall study results and their limits: The amount of clinical and demographic metadata varied by source and participant and was provided uncurated.

CDR1 and CDR2 (SGHVS, FQNEAQ) derive from the germline V gene. V is pared back by 5 bases and J by 3 bases, with 20 bases lying between the germline termini. Measured from the cysteine to the phenylalanine, the CDR3 is 16 residues long. The retained sequence is limited to the CDR3, 48 bases, with the frame set at the first base. In the case of this clone: This receptor's antigen is unknown. The sample holds no much larger clone one base away, and base qualities are not on file.

Participants in the prospective study were aged roughly 18 to 100 years, lived in under 30 United States geographic areas, and enrolled through a virtual design. Cohort assignment in the prospective study relied on participant-reported clinical history from a screening survey and a study questionnaire. Recovered participants in ImmuneRACE Cohort 3 were defined as having two consecutive negative NP/OP PCR tests, clearance from a healthcare professional, or resolution of symptoms. In the prospective study, mobile phlebotomists collected whole blood, serum and a nasopharyngeal or oropharyngeal swab from each participant. Additional blood draws and questionnaires over an approximately two-month period could optionally be provided by prospective study participants. Before DNA extraction, blood samples from the prospective study were shipped at room temperature or frozen. The immunoSEQ Assay, a bias-controlled multiplex PCR, was used to amplify TCRbeta CDR3 regions from genomic DNA. Per the authors' processing: The number of nucleated cells in each sample was estimated from the amplification of reference gene primers within the assay. Sequence reads were collapsed and filtered to measure the absolute abundance of every unique TCRbeta CDR3 rearrangement. For each sample, productive Simpson clonality was calculated as the square root of Simpson's diversity index across productive rearrangements. TCRdb stores this immuneACCESS table with in-frame sequences only. Part of the clones is absent; in the studies checked, under half of the shortfall reflects unresolved V genes, and no reason is known for the rest. That table is the source of V, J and clone size, and D and trimming were worked out from the DNA. In this sample the table shows 280,000 or so clones, around 84% of which occur a single time. Of the sample, 2% to 3% falls within the top ten clones.

Specimen: PBMCs or T cells enriched from blood (not recorded which). The sequence was obtained from a woman aged 45-65 years who had recovered from COVID-19. The chain employs TRBV7-8 and TRBJ2-7, and perhaps TRBD2 as D gene, on 5 matching bases. The DNA reads as follows: TGTGCCAGCAGCATGACCACTAGTTCGGTCAACTACGAGCAGTACTTC. Its protein is CASSMTTSSVNYEQYF.